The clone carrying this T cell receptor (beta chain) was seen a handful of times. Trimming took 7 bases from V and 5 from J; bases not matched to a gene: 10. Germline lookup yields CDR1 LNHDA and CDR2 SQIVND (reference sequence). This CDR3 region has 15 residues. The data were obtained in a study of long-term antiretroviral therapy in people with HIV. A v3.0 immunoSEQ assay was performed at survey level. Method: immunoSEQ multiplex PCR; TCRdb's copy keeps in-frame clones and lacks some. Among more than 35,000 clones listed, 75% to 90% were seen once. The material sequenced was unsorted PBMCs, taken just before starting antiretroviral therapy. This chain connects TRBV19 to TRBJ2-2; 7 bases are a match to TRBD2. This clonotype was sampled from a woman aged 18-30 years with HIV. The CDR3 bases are TGTGCCAGTACCCCGGAGCGGGACCTAACCGGGGAGCTGTTTTTT. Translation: CASTPERDLTGELFF.